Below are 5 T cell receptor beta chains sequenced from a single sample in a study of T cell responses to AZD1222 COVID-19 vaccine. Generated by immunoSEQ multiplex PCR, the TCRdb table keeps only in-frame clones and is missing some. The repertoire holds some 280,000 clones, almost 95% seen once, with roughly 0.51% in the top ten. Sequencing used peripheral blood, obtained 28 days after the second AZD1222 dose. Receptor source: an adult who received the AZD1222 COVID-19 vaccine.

The CDR3 bases are TGCGCCAGCAGCCAAGAGTGGCCGACTAGCGGAGGTGGCCAGTACTTC. This gives the protein CASSQEWPTSGGGQYF. This rearrangement joins TRBV4-3 to TRBJ2-5; TRBD2 matches at 9 bases. CDR3 length equals 16 residues. In germline, CDR1 is LGHNA, CDR2 YSLEER. The V gene end was trimmed by 0 bases and the J gene end by 10 bases; junction bases not matched to a gene: 12.

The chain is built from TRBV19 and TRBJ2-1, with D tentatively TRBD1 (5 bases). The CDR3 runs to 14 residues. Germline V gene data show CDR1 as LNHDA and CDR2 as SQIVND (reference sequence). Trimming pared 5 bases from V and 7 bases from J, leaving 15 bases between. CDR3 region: CASSGYYRLNEQFF. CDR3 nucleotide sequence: TGTGCCAGTAGTGGGTATTACAGGTTAAATGAGCAGTTCTTC.

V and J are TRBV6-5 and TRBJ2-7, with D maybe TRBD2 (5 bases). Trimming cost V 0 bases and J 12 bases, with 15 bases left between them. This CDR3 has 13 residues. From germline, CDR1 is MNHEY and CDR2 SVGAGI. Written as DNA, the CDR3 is TGTGCCAGCAGTTACTCGAGGGCTTCCCGGGGGTACTTC. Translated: CASSYSRASRGYF.

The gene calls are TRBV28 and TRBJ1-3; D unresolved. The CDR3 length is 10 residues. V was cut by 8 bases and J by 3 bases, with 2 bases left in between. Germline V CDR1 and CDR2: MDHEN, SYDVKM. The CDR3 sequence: CASRGNTIYF. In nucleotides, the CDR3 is TGTGCCAGCCGTGGAAACACCATATATTTT.

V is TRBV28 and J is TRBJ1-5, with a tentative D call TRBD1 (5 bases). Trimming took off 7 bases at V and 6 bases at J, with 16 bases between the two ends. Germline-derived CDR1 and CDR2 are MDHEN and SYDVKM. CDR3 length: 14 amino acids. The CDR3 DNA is TGTGCCAGCACCTCCAGCGGGACGGCTCAGCCCCAGCATTTT. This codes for CASTSSGTAQPQHF.